This T cell receptor beta chain derives from a study of cytomegalovirus exposure and HLA in healthy donors. PCR was performed using 60 Vbeta and 13 Jbeta primers. Authors' data handling: It was a later analysis that counted about 80 million unique TCR beta chains, of which around 11 million were shared. Profiling relied on immunoSEQ multiplex PCR, and the TCRdb table lists in-frame clones only, not all of them. That table furnishes V, J and clone size, whereas the DNA furnished D and trimming. The table includes 150,000 to 200,000 clones, 70% to 80% detected once. The germline V gene encodes CDR1 ENHRY and CDR2 SYGVKD. V shed 11 bases and J shed 0 bases, with 20 bases lying between them. The CDR3 contains 16 residues. The donors were healthy bone marrow donors. Details on this clone: Its cognate antigen is unknown.

Broader study findings: Reports described diagnosis of cytomegalovirus status by the classifier as highly specific and sensitive.

The TCR sequence derives from a male donor in good health and CMV-seronegative. The chain uses TRBV10-3 and TRBJ1-3; D gene uncertain. Sequencing used PBMCs. CDR3: CAARGLLDSSGNTIYF. The CDR3 nucleotides are TGTGCCGCCCGAGGGCTTTTAGACTCCTCTGGAAACACCATATATTTT.